The subject of this entry is one TCR beta chain. No antigen is known for it. The record has no base qualities; no much larger clone is one base away. The cohort comprised several hundred healthy bone marrow donors. At the time of sampling, all cohort members were nominally healthy, though unrecorded immune exposures were likely present. The donor tested CMV seronegative and was one of the 352 seronegative cohort members. A peripheral blood sample was collected from each donor, and TCR beta sequencing was performed on peripheral blood mononuclear cells. Genomic DNA was extracted from the blood cell samples with the Qiagen DNeasy Blood Extraction Kit. V is cut back by 5 bases and J by 4 bases, with 7 bases in the junction unmatched. CDR1 SEHNR and CDR2 FQNEAQ were looked up in the germline V gene (reference sequence). Spanning cysteine to phenylalanine, the CDR3 consists of 14 amino acids. Solely the CDR3 DNA is kept, with 42 bases framed from the first base.

This sample was taken from a study of cytomegalovirus exposure and HLA in healthy donors (dated by TCRdb to the late 2010s). At the level of the whole study: An earlier analysis of fewer than 750 of the donors reported about 300 Gb of sequence data and 100 million to 120 million unique TCR beta sequences obtained from approximately 180 million T cells. All discovery cohort repertoires had been generated using a single sequencing platform. Rather than drawing on any new phenotypic data, the later analysis identified candidate immune exposures from TCR beta sequences and the way those sequences occurred across donors. The study used immunosequencing to profile the T cell repertoires of approximately 650 subjects and linked those repertoires to cytomegalovirus serostatus. On average, roughly 240,000 unique TCR beta nucleotide sequences were sequenced per donor among 398 genotyped donors of the cohort, with approximately 18% of those sequences being non-productive. To predict cytomegalovirus infection status, the study combined high-throughput TCR immunosequencing, statistical association of individual TCRs with disease status, and machine learning. Besides the first cohort of some 670 subjects, a separate validation cohort made up of roughly 130 different subjects was used. Donor age, sex, ethnicity and CMV serostatus were collected together with the repertoire data. A later analysis re-examined previously published TCR beta repertoires from 500 to 700 donors and added high-resolution HLA genotyping to investigate patterns of TCR occurrence. Because of strong linkage in the cohort, roughly 5 DR-DQ haplotypes were treated as single units for association and clustering. Typing coverage varied by locus: 629-630 donors for A, B, C, DRB1 and DQB1; more than 500 for DQA1; approximately 570 for DPA1; around 490 for DPB1. Of the roughly 400 genotyped donors, 81% were placed in the genetic ancestry cluster associated with self-reported Caucasian donors. An early release covering roughly 640 HLA-typed donors comprised about 300 gigabases of sequencing data and around 80 million unique TCR sequences. The aim of the study was to test whether cataloging public T cell receptors could identify signatures of past pathogen exposure. A later genetic analysis used genome-wide SNP genotypes for about 55% of the 666 donors, treating that subset as a discovery cohort. An earlier analysis of 587 of the donors used high-throughput TCR beta sequencing to judge whether each TCR beta V gene segment behaved as functional or pseudogenic. HLA typing covered class I and class II loci at four-digit resolution.

The protocol used for the library was the immunoSEQ multiplex PCR assay. The multiplex PCR relied on a mix of 60 forward primers for TCR Vbeta segments and 13 reverse primers for TCR Jbeta segments. Amplification of the CDR3 region of rearranged TCR beta genes was performed with a multiplex PCR assay on genomic DNA. The Illumina HiSeq System was used to sequence the amplified TCR beta libraries as 87-base-pair reads. On the study's bioinformatics: Across the 500 to 700 repertoires, a later analysis counted 75 million to 90 million unique TCR beta chains, approximately 10 million of which were shared by at least two donors. Raw reads were error-corrected and collapsed into unique sequences with a nearest-neighbor algorithm that merged closely related sequences to remove PCR and sequencing errors. To assign V, D and J gene segments, CDR3 sequences were aligned to IMGT reference sequences. For a sequence to be retained, at least a six-nucleotide match to both a V gene segment and a J gene segment was required. Rearrangements were called productive when the CDR3 lacked stop codons and stayed in frame with V and J; all others were non-productive. CDR3 was defined according to IMGT convention as the region running from the second conserved V-encoded cysteine to the conserved J-encoded phenylalanine. The earlier analysis of approximately 500 of the donors excluded sequences that lacked an unambiguous match to a single V gene segment. An earlier analysis of several hundred of the donors classified V segments as functional when productive rearrangements were above 56.7% and as segregating when the standard deviation between donors was above 5%. A statistical classification framework was built to diagnose cytomegalovirus status from the catalog of TCR beta chain sequences. V and J gene assignment, in a later analysis, came from comparing TCR nucleotide sequences with IMGT/GENE-DB human TR gene sequences. In a later analysis, CDR3 sequences and most-parsimonious VDJ recombination scenarios were assigned using the TCRdist pipeline. In a later analysis, each TCR beta chain was defined by its CDR3 amino acid sequence together with its V-gene family, and reads without a unique V-gene family were excluded. A later analysis removed 600 or so highly shared, low-generation-probability nucleotide sequences to deal with suspected cross-contamination and a sequencing artifact. For each public chain, a later analysis derived a clonal expansion index from normalized ranks of inferred template counts within each repertoire. In a later analysis, generation probabilities were computed with a VDJ recombination model fitted to out-of-frame rearrangements, and the resulting probabilities were checked against IGoR. Hypergeometric tests were used in a later analysis to score TCR-TCR, TCR-HLA and TCR-CMV co-occurrence, with a repertoire-size bias correction applied to the TCR pairs. A later analysis estimated false discovery rates by permuting HLA or CMV assignments 20 times. In a later analysis, co-occurring TCRs were grouped using DBSCAN, and TCRdist sequence similarity was added for clustering within HLA-allele-positive subsets. Repertoires with fewer than 30,000 or more than 120,000 public chains, plus five repertoires with anomalous nucleotide sharing, were excluded from co-occurrence clustering. The table comes from immuneACCESS by way of TCRdb, which keeps in-frame sequences with V and J called. Part of the clones is missing from these tables; in studies checked, under half for an unresolved V gene and the rest for unknown reasons. V and J calls and clone size are those listed in that table; D and trimming were worked out from the DNA. This sample lists 110,000 to 150,000 clones; 75% to 80% were detected once. The ten largest clonotypes hold 3% to 4.5% of the sample.

What the authors observed across the whole study: V-gene and J-gene trimming of TCR beta chains was associated with a missense DCLRE1C variant in a later genetic analysis, and the association was replicated in an independent cohort. Compared with the approximately 710-donor mean, donors in an Asian-associated ancestry cluster had fewer N-insertions in productive TCRs, according to a later genetic analysis. When HLA alleles, especially DR and DQ, strongly co-occurred, attributing TCR associations to individual alleles was difficult. Linkage disequilibrium might explain the correlated functional status among segregating V segments, but an unknown experimental factor could not be ruled out. In vitro tests confirmed that a few of the cytomegalovirus-associated TCR beta chains recognize cytomegalovirus antigens. Compared with equally common non-associated chains, HLA-associated TCR beta chains in a later analysis were more clonally expanded and had lower generation probabilities. While some public TCRs were present in many individuals, most TCR sequences turned up only very rarely across donors. Sequencing depth was assumed to be roughly uniform across donors in the presence/absence analyses, though that assumption may not hold. Because the 87-base-pair reads could not distinguish some IMGT-functional V segments, including TRBV6-2 and TRBV6-3, those segments were excluded. Cytomegalovirus status was reported to be diagnosed by the classifier with high specificity and sensitivity in both the original and validation cohorts. For the cohort, immune exposure information was limited to CMV serostatus. A cluster of highly shared sequence variants was judged likely to represent a technical artifact of the sequencing pipeline. A further reported finding was that TCR beta sequences accurately predicted the HLA-A and HLA-B alleles for most subjects in the first cohort. A later analysis found that TCR association rates varied across HLA loci, with DRB1 alleles showing the most associated TCRs and HLA-C alleles the fewest. According to a later analysis, parvovirus B19, influenza, CMV and Epstein-Barr virus appeared linked to several top co-occurrence clusters. This cohort had only TCR beta chains sequenced, and the lack of alpha or paired-chain data limited which features could be detected. Because HLA typing was missing for some donors at each locus, association tests included only the typed subset. In an earlier analysis of about 600 of the donors, most TCR beta V segments appeared in productive rearrangements about 87% or about 30% of the time, broadly matching IMGT annotations. The earlier analysis of 450 to 700 of the donors excluded fewer than 20 rarely observed V segments, including chromosome 9 orphons, because counts were too low. According to the authors, the approach could potentially be generalized to other disease states and immunological phenotypes. According to a later analysis, most CMV-associated TCR beta chains appeared to be HLA-restricted, and the HLA associations seemed to be driven largely by CMV exposure. In the study, approximately 160 TCR beta chains were listed as associated with cytomegalovirus. At a false discovery rate of 0.05, a later analysis linked under 20,000 TCR beta sequences to specific HLA alleles.

The clonotype was recovered from a male donor in good health and CMV-seronegative. Sequencing was carried out using PBMCs. Recombination connected TRBV7-9 to TRBJ1-2; 7 nucleotides in the junction match TRBD1. The CDR3 has the sequence CASSATGEPYGYTF. The DNA sequence is TGTGCCAGCAGCGCAACAGGGGAACCCTATGGCTACACCTTC.